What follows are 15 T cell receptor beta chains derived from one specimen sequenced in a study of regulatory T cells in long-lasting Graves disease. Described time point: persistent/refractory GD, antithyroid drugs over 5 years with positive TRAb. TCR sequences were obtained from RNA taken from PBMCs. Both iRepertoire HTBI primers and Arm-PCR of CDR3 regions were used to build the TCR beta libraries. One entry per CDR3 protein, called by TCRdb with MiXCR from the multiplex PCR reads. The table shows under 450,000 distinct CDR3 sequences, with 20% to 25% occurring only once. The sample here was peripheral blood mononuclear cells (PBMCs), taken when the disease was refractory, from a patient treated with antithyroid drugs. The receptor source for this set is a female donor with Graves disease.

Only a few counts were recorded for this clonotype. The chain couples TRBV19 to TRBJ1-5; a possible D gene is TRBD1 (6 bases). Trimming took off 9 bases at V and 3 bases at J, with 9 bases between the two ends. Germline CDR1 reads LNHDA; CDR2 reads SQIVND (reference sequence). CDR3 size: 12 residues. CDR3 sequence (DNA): TGTGCCAGCCAGGGGAACAATCAGCCCCAGCATTTT. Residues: CASQGNNQPQHF. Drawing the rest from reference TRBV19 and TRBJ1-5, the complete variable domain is DGGITQSPKYLFRKEGQNVTLSCEQNLNHDAMYWYRQDPGQGLRLIYYSQIVNDFQKGDIAEGYSVSREKKESFPLTVTSAQKNPTAFYLCASQGNNQPQHFGDGTRLSIL.

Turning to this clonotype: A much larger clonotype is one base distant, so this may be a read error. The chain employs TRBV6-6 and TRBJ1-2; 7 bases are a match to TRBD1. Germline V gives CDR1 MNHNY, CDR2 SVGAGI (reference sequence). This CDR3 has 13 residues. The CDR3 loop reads CASSARQGTSYAF. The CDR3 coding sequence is TGTGCCAGCAGTGCGCGACAGGGTACGAGCTACGCCTTC.

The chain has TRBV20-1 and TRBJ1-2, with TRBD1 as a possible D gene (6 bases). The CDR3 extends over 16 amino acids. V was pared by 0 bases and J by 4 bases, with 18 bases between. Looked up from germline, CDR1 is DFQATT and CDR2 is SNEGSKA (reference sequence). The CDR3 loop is CSARDLLGGFLYGYTF. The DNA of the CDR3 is TGCAGTGCTAGAGATCTCCTCGGGGGCTTTCTCTATGGCTACACCTTC.

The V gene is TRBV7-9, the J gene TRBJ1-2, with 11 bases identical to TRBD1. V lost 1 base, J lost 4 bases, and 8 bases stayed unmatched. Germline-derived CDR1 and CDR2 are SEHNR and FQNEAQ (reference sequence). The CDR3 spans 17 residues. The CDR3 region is CASSLDGTGGVGYGYTF. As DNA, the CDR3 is TGTGCCAGCAGCTTAGACGGGACAGGGGGTGTAGGCTATGGCTACACCTTC.

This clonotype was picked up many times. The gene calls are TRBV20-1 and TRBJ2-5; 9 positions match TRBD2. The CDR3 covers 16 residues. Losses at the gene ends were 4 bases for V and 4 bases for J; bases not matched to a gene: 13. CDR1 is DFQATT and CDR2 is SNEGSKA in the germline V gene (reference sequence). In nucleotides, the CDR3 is TGCAGTGCTATCCCTCCTGGGACTAGCTTCGGAGAGACCCAGTACTTC. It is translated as CSAIPPGTSFGETQYF.

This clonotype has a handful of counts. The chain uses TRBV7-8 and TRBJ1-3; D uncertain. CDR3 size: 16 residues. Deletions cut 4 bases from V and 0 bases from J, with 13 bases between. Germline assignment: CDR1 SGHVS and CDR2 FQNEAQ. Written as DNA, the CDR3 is TGTGCCAGCAGCTCTGAACCGCTCTACTCTGGAAACACCATATATTTT. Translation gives CASSSEPLYSGNTIYF.

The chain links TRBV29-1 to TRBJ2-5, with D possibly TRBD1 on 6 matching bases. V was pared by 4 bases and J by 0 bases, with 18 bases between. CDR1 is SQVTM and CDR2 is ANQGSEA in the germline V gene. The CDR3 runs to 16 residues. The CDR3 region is CSVVAWGRRYQETQYF. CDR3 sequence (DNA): TGCAGCGTTGTTGCCTGGGGGCGGCGATACCAAGAGACCCAGTACTTC.

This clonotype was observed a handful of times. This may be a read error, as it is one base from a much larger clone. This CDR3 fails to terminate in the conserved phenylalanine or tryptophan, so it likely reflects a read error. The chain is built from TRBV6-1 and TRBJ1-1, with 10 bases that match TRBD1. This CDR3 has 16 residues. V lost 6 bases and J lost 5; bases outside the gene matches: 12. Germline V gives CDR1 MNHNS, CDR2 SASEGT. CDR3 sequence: CASSHGTGVGSTEAFS. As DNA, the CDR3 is TGTGCCAGCAGCCACGGGACAGGGGTAGGTTCGACTGAAGCTTTCTCT.

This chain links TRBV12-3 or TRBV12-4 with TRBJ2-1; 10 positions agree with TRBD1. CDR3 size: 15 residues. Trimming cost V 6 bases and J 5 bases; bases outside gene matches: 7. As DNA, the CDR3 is TGTGCCAGCAGGAAAGGGACAGGGGCTCACAATGAGCAGTTCTTC. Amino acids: CASRKGTGAHNEQFF.

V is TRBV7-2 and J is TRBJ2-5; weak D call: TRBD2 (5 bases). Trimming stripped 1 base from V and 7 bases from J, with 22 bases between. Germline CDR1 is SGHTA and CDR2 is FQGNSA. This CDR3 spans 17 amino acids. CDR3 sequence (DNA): TGTGCCAGCAGCTTAGGAGGCTCGGCAGGCCGAGAGGGGACCCAGTACTTC. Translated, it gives CASSLGGSAGREGTQYF.

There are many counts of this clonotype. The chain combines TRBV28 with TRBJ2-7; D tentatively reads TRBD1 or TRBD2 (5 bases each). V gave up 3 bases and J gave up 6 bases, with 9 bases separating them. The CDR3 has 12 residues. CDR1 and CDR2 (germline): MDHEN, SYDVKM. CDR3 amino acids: CASSFRGGEQYF. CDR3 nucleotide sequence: TGTGCCAGCAGTTTCCGGGGCGGCGAGCAGTACTTC. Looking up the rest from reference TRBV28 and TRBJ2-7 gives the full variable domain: DVKVTQSSRYLVKRTGEKVFLECVQDMDHENMFWYRQDPGLGLRLIYFSYDVKMKEKGDIPEGYSVSREKKERFSLILESASTNQTSMYLCASSFRGGEQYFGPGTRLTVT.

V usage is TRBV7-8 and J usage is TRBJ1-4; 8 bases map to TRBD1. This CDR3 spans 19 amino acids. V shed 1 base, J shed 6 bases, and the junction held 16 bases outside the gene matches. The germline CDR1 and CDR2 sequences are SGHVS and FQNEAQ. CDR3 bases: TGTGCCAGCAGCTTAGGGTACTCTCCGGGACAGGCAGAATATGAAAAACTGTTTTTT. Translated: CASSLGYSPGQAEYEKLFF.

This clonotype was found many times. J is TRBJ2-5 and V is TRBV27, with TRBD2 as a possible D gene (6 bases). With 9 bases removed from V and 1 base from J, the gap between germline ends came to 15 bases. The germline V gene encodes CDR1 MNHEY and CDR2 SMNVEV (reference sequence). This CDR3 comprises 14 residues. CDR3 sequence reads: CASGGSGPQETQYF. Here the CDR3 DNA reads TGTGCCAGTGGTGGTAGCGGACCCCAAGAGACCCAGTACTTC.

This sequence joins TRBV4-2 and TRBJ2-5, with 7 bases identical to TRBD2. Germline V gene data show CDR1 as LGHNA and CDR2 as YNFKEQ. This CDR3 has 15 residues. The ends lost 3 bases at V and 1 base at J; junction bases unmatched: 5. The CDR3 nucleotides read TGTGCCAGCAGCCAGGCGGGACTATTCCAAGAGACCCAGTACTTC. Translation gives CASSQAGLFQETQYF.

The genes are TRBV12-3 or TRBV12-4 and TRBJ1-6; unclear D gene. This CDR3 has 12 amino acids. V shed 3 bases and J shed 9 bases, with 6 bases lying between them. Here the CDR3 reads CASSFKGSPLHF. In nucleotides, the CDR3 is TGTGCCAGCAGTTTCAAGGGTTCACCCCTCCACTTT.